These 13 T cell receptor beta chains originate from one sample sequenced in a study of cytomegalovirus exposure and HLA in healthy donors. Primers for the PCR totalled 60 Vbeta and 13 Jbeta. Sequenced by immunoSEQ multiplex PCR; TCRdb stores in-frame clones only, minus some. The table includes 200,000 or so clones, around 86% detected once. Sequenced sample: PBMCs. The receptor source for this set is a woman in her 50s in good health and CMV-seropositive.

The chain has TRBV7-8 and TRBJ1-5; D gene ambiguous. The CDR3 spans 15 residues. V was shortened by 3 bases and J by 6 bases, with 15 bases between the two germline ends. CDR1 is SGHVS, CDR2 FQNEAQ, per germline. The CDR3 loop is CASSLAGIPGQPQHF. For the CDR3, the DNA is TGTGCCAGCAGCTTGGCGGGGATTCCAGGTCAGCCCCAGCATTTT.

V gene TRBV6-1 combines with J gene TRBJ2-7; weak D call: TRBD1 (5 bases). The V end lost 1 base, the J end lost 2 bases, and 12 bases lay between the germline ends. In germline, CDR1 is MNHNS, CDR2 SASEGT. The CDR3 contains 15 residues. The CDR3 reads CASSEGGSGTYEQYF. The CDR3 DNA reads TGTGCCAGCAGTGAAGGGGGTTCAGGGACCTACGAGCAGTACTTC.

The chain uses TRBV5-1 and TRBJ2-3; a possible D gene is TRBD2 (5 bases). The CDR3 contains 16 residues. Trimming removed 1 base at V and 2 bases at J, with 14 bases between. The germline V gene has CDR1 SGHRS and CDR2 YFSETQ. CDR3 sequence (DNA): TGCGCCAGCAGCTTGTTCCAGCGGCTCGACACAGATACGCAGTATTTT. Protein sequence: CASSLFQRLDTDTQYF.

The chain links TRBV6-5 to TRBJ1-1, with 9 bases lining up with TRBD1. Looked up from germline, CDR1 is MNHEY and CDR2 is SVGAGI. V dropped 6 bases and J dropped 1; count of bases not matched to a gene: 3. The length of the CDR3 is 14 residues. This CDR3 is CASRQQGANTEAFF. The CDR3 nucleotides are TGTGCCAGCAGACAACAGGGGGCGAACACTGAAGCTTTCTTT.

The chain joins TRBV7-2 to TRBJ2-5, with D unclear. The CDR3 spans 14 residues. Germline assignment: CDR1 SGHTA and CDR2 FQGNSA. Deletions cut 0 bases from V and 11 bases from J, with 16 bases between. The CDR3 loop reads CASSLAASTTEQYF. In DNA, the CDR3 is TGTGCCAGCAGCTTAGCGGCCTCCACAACGGAGCAGTACTTC.

This sequence joins TRBV9 and TRBJ2-1; 9 nucleotides line up with TRBD2. This CDR3 region has 15 residues. Trimming at V came to 1 base and at J to 7 bases, leaving 6 bases not matched to a gene. Germline V gives CDR1 SGDLS, CDR2 YYNGEE. CDR3 loop: CASSVSGTSTNEQFF. The CDR3, as DNA: TGTGCCAGCAGCGTATCCGGGACTAGCACGAATGAGCAGTTCTTC.

This clone was counted between two and nine times. Other DNA sequences of this sample code for an identical CDR3. The V call is TRBV11-2, the J call TRBJ2-7; D uncertain. This CDR3 comprises 13 residues. Deletions cut 3 bases from V and 1 base from J, with 7 bases between. Germline-derived CDR1 and CDR2 are SGHAT and FQNNGV. CDR3 in DNA: TGTGCCAGCAGCTTGCAAACATCCTACGAGCAGTACTTC. This encodes CASSLQTSYEQYF.

Only one count was recorded for this clone. The genes are TRBV5-1 and TRBJ2-7; tentative D call: TRBD1 (6 bases). CDR3 length equals 15 residues. V lost 4 bases to trimming and J lost 0 bases, with 14 bases between them. CDR1 and CDR2 (germline): SGHRS, YFSETQ. The CDR3 coding sequence is TGCGCCAGCAGCGTCCAAGGACAGAGCTCCTACGAGCAGTACTTC. Its translation is CASSVQGQSSYEQYF.

Worth noting for this clone: At the DNA level, this CDR3 is encoded by other sequences in the same sample as well. The gene calls are TRBV6-6 and TRBJ2-7, with 10 bases aligning to TRBD1. The junction had 2 bases not matched to a gene; V was cut back by 0 bases and J by 3 bases. Per the germline V gene, CDR1 is MNHNY and CDR2 is SVGAGI (reference sequence). The CDR3 has 15 residues. CDR3 protein: CASSYSRDRGYEQYF. In nucleotides, the CDR3 is TGTGCCAGCAGTTACTCGCGGGACAGGGGCTACGAGCAGTACTTC.

The rearrangement uses TRBV5-4 and TRBJ2-7; 7 nucleotides align to TRBD1. The CDR3 extends over 13 amino acids. CDR1 and CDR2 (germline): SGHNT, YYREEE (reference sequence). With 5 bases clipped from V and 2 bases from J, the junction kept 4 bases outside the gene matches. The CDR3 bases are TGTGCCAGCAGTTACAGGGGAGCCTACGAGCAGTACTTC. It is translated as CASSYRGAYEQYF. Looking up the rest from reference TRBV5-4 and TRBJ2-7 gives the full variable domain: ETGVTQSPTHLIKTRGQQVTLRCSSQSGHNTVSWYQQALGQGPQFIFQYYREEENGRGNFPPRFSGLQFPNYSSELNVNALELDDSALYLCASSYRGAYEQYFGPGTRLTVT.

The chain joins TRBV7-9 to TRBJ2-3, with TRBD1 matching 9 bases. Losses at the gene ends were 6 bases for V and 4 bases for J; bases not matched to a gene: 8. Germline lookup yields CDR1 SEHNR and CDR2 FQNEAQ (reference sequence). The CDR3 consists of 15 residues. The DNA for the CDR3 is TGTGCCAGCAGAAACGCCGGGACAGGGTCAGATACGCAGTATTTT. Amino acids: CASRNAGTGSDTQYF.

The rearrangement joins TRBV30 to TRBJ2-3; 7 bases are shared with TRBD1. The CDR3 totals 15 residues. V was pared by 1 base and J by 5 bases, with 9 bases of the junction left unmatched. The germline V gene encodes CDR1 GTSNPN and CDR2 SVGIG (reference sequence). CDR3 bases: TGTGCCTGGAGTGGACAGGGACCACCGAGAGATACGCAGTATTTT. Amino acids: CAWSGQGPPRDTQYF.

V gene TRBV6-6 combines with J gene TRBJ2-7; TRBD1 matches 7 bases. The CDR3 is made up of 14 amino acids. With 5 bases clipped from V and 2 bases from J, the junction kept 6 bases outside the gene matches. CDR1 is MNHNY, CDR2 SVGAGI, per germline (reference sequence). The DNA for the CDR3 is TGTGCCAGCAGTCCCGGGACAGTTCCCTACGAGCAGTACTTC. Protein sequence: CASSPGTVPYEQYF.